Presented here are 8 T cell receptor beta chains from one specimen sequenced in a study of blood T cell repertoires in COVID-19 (dated by TCRdb to 2018 to 2021). Library construction relied on the immunoSEQ multiplex PCR assay. TCRdb limited this immuneACCESS table to in-frame rearrangements with V and J called. A share of clones is missing; checked studies link under half to unresolved V genes, and the rest is unexplained. The sample table shows 350,000 to 450,000 clones, and 75% to 90% are seen once. In total, the top ten clones hold 3.6% of the sample. Sequencing input: peripheral blood. All receptors derive from a woman younger than 35 with acute or convalescent COVID-19.

This chain links TRBV5-1 with TRBJ2-7, with D perhaps TRBD1 (5 bases). The V end lost 5 bases, the J end lost 0 bases, and 9 bases lay between the germline ends. Germline V gene lookup returns CDR1 SGHRS and CDR2 YFSETQ. The CDR3 runs 13 residues. CDR3: CASRLDISYEQYF. The CDR3 nucleotides are TGCGCCAGCAGGCTGGACATCTCCTACGAGCAGTACTTC.

Details on this clone: Distinct nucleotide sequences in the sample also encode this CDR3. This chain links TRBV5-1 with TRBJ2-5, with 11 bases identical to TRBD2. Trimming took 6 bases from V and 2 from J; bases not matched to a gene: 3. The CDR3 is made up of 14 amino acids. Germline V gene lookup returns CDR1 SGHRS and CDR2 YFSETQ. The CDR3 loop is CASTGTSGQETQYF. The CDR3 DNA reads as TGCGCCAGCACTGGGACTAGCGGACAAGAGACCCAGTACTTC.

This clone was counted only a few times. The chain links TRBV6-4 to TRBJ2-5, with 10 bases fitting TRBD1. The CDR3 runs to 13 residues. Germline values: CDR1 MRHNA, CDR2 SNTAGT. V trimming: 6 bases; J trimming: 9 bases; junction bases outside the gene matches: 7. The CDR3 sequence is CASSPSGQGPQYF. CDR3 nucleotide sequence: TGTGCCAGCAGCCCGTCGGGACAGGGGCCCCAGTACTTC.

The J gene is TRBJ2-1, the V gene TRBV15; D remains unclear. The CDR3 spans 16 residues. From germline, CDR1 is LNHNV and CDR2 YYDKDF (reference sequence). With 0 bases removed from V and 2 bases from J, the gap between germline ends came to 11 bases. The CDR3 DNA follows: TGTGCCACCAGCAGAGATAGGCCGGGTACCTACAATGAGCAGTTCTTC. Translation gives CATSRDRPGTYNEQFF.

As to this clone: The sample contains more than one DNA sequence encoding this CDR3. The chain carries TRBV5-6 and TRBJ1-5, with no clear D. Trimming pared 3 bases from V and 7 bases from J, leaving 8 bases between. The CDR3 loop spans 12 amino acids. From germline, CDR1 is SGHDT and CDR2 YYEEEE. CDR3 residues: CASSSPGQPQHF. The CDR3, as DNA: TGTGCCAGCAGCTCACCGGGACAGCCCCAGCATTTT.

This chain links TRBV9 with TRBJ1-3; D may be TRBD1 (6 bases). V was clipped by 0 bases and J by 4 bases, with 11 bases between them. The CDR3 is made up of 15 amino acids. Germline CDR1 SGDLS, CDR2 YYNGEE. The CDR3 loop reads CASSVGTGIGNTIYF. Here the CDR3 DNA reads TGTGCCAGCAGCGTAGGAACAGGGATAGGAAACACCATATATTTT.

The chain is built from TRBV18 and TRBJ2-7; 13 bases map to TRBD2. Germline V gives CDR1 KGHSH, CDR2 LQKENI. J gave up 0 bases and V 5 bases, and 1 base lay outside the gene matches. The CDR3 is 15 residues long. CDR3 sequence (DNA): TGTGCCAGCTCAAGACTAGCGGGGGGCTCCTACGAGCAGTACTTC. Translating it yields CASSRLAGGSYEQYF.

The chain uses TRBV7-8 and TRBJ1-4; D is unresolved. Germline V gene sequence: CDR1 SGHVS, CDR2 FQNEAQ. V dropped 4 bases and J dropped 5 bases, with 20 bases sitting between them. The CDR3 contains 17 residues. Here the CDR3 DNA reads TGTGCCAGCAGCTCGAACACGCAGAGGGAGGCGAATGAAAAACTGTTTTTT. It translates to CASSSNTQREANEKLFF.